This is a list of T cell receptor beta chains from one sample in a study of vaccination effects on CD4 cells after COVID-19. These TCRs' antigens remain unknown. TCRdb's copy holds only in-frame clones and misses some; the assay was immunoSEQ multiplex PCR. The sample has roughly 27,000 clones; 60% to 80% are singletons. This specimen was CD4+ T cells from PBMCs cultured with SARS-CoV-2 spike peptides, taken after COVID-19 vaccination. These receptors came from a human donor who received a COVID-19 vaccine. Some clones in this sample may be carry-over from other donors' samples. Both conserved end residues are part of each CDR3. Fields, in order: V gene, J gene, D gene, clone size, CDR3 protein, CDR3 DNA. The D gene is left open where the match is weak. The size field is filled for only some rows; it gives once, few, many or a size class.

TRBV25-1	TRBJ2-2	NA	NA	CASKPHSNTGELFF	TGTGCCAGCAAGCCCCACAGCAACACCGGGGAGCTGTTTTTT
TRBV5-1	TRBJ1-4	NA	once	CASSWDGSTNEKLFF	TGCGCCAGCAGCTGGGACGGATCAACTAATGAAAAACTGTTTTTT
TRBV20-1	TRBJ2-1	NA	NA	CSASGREQFF	TGCAGTGCTAGCGGGCGTGAGCAGTTCTTC
TRBV10-3	TRBJ2-1	TRBD2	NA	CAISESSGGHYNEQFF	TGTGCCATCAGTGAGTCTAGCGGGGGGCACTACAATGAGCAGTTCTTC
TRBV4-3	TRBJ2-1	TRBD1	NA	CASSQEPGQGAFEQFF	TGCGCCAGCAGCCAGGAGCCGGGACAGGGGGCGTTTGAGCAGTTCTTC
TRBV5-5	TRBJ1-6	NA	NA	CASSSVGPLHF	TGTGCCAGCAGCTCCGTGGGACCCCTCCACTTT
TRBV29-1	TRBJ2-2	TRBD2	NA	CSAKAGGTNTGELFF	TGCAGCGCCAAAGCGGGGGGCACGAACACCGGGGAGCTGTTTTTT
TRBV5-1	TRBJ2-3	NA	NA	CASSPDGTSTDTQYF	TGCGCCAGCAGCCCCGACGGAACTAGCACAGATACGCAGTATTTT
TRBV21-1	TRBJ2-2	NA	NA	CASSKSGTYPGELFF	TGTGCCAGCAGCAAATCAGGTACCTACCCCGGGGAGCTGTTTTTT
TRBV7-2	TRBJ2-1	TRBD2	NA	CASSLVNLAGIYNEQFF	TGTGCCAGCAGCTTAGTTAATCTAGCGGGGATTTACAATGAGCAGTTCTTC
TRBV6-5	TRBJ1-3	NA	NA	CASSSAGADGNTIYF	TGTGCCAGCTCCAGCGCAGGGGCCGACGGAAACACCATATATTTT
TRBV2	TRBJ2-4	NA	NA	CASSDWGQGIQYF	TGTGCCAGCAGTGATTGGGGGCAGGGCATTCAGTACTTC
TRBV7-2	TRBJ1-6	TRBD1	once	CASSARTGNGSPLHF	TGTGCCAGCAGCGCCCGGACAGGGAATGGTTCACCCCTCCACTTT
TRBV3-1/TRBV3-2	TRBJ1-2	NA	NA	CASSNGPALSYTF	TGTGCCAGCAGCAATGGACCCGCTTTGAGCTACACCTTC
TRBV5-1	TRBJ2-2	TRBD2	NA	CASSSWPRTSGRLSGELFF	TGCGCCAGCAGCTCCTGGCCCAGGACTAGCGGGCGATTATCCGGGGAGCTGTTTTTT
TRBV7-8	TRBJ1-4	NA	NA	CASSPGSRKEKLFF	TGTGCCAGCAGCCCTGGATCGCGGAAGGAAAAACTGTTTTTT
TRBV9	TRBJ2-3	NA	few	CASSVDREGDTQYF	TGTGCCAGCAGCGTAGACAGGGAGGGAGATACGCAGTATTTT
TRBV6-1	TRBJ2-6	NA	NA	CASSDGGANVLTF	TGTGCCAGCAGTGACGGTGGGGCCAACGTCCTGACTTTC
TRBV5-1	TRBJ2-4	TRBD1	NA	CASSLGRQGLAKNIQYF	TGCGCCAGCAGCTTGGGAAGACAGGGGTTAGCCAAAAACATTCAGTACTTC
TRBV11-1	TRBJ2-1	NA	NA	CASSLPPRNEQFF	TGTGCCAGCAGCTTGCCCCCGCGGAATGAGCAGTTCTTC
TRBV6-5	TRBJ1-1	NA	NA	CASSIGNTEAFF	TGTGCCAGCAGTATCGGGAACACTGAAGCTTTCTTT
TRBV5-1	TRBJ1-3	NA	NA	CASSFDPLEAGNTIYF	TGCGCCAGCAGCTTCGATCCCCTGGAGGCTGGAAACACCATATATTTT
TRBV14	TRBJ1-2	TRBD1	NA	CASSLPGTGNGYTF	TGTGCCAGCAGCCTGCCCGGGACAGGGAATGGCTACACCTTC
TRBV25-1	TRBJ2-2	TRBD1	NA	CASSDYRGANTGELFF	TGTGCCAGCAGTGACTACAGGGGGGCGAACACCGGGGAGCTGTTTTTT
TRBV24-1	TRBJ2-2	TRBD2	NA	CATSAPTSGGARTGELFF	TGTGCCACCAGTGCCCCGACTAGCGGGGGGGCCCGGACCGGGGAGCTGTTTTTT
TRBV20-1	TRBJ2-1	NA	few	CSASRYNEQFF	TGCAGTGCTAGTCGGTACAATGAGCAGTTCTTC
TRBV1	TRBJ2-1	NA	NA	CTSSQDRRGGSYNEQFF	TGCACCAGCAGCCAAGACCGTCGGGGCGGCTCCTACAATGAGCAGTTCTTC
TRBV30	TRBJ2-3	NA	once	CAWSHVHGTQYF	TGTGCCTGGAGTCACGTCCACGGTACGCAGTATTTT
TRBV19	TRBJ2-1	TRBD1	NA	CASSIRDRGSLNEQFF	TGTGCCAGTAGTATCCGGGACAGGGGATCCCTAAATGAGCAGTTCTTC
TRBV10-2	TRBJ1-2	NA	NA	CASRNDRASLGYTF	TGCGCCAGCAGGAACGACCGGGCCTCCTTAGGCTACACCTTC
TRBV10-3	TRBJ1-5	TRBD1	once	CAISGGTGSNQPQHF	TGTGCCATCAGTGGCGGGACAGGATCCAATCAGCCCCAGCATTTT
TRBV5-6	TRBJ1-1	TRBD1	large	CASSTGGQGGTEAFF	TGTGCCAGCAGCACGGGGGGACAGGGAGGAACTGAAGCTTTCTTT
TRBV7-2	TRBJ1-2	TRBD1	NA	CASSLSTGQGNYGYTF	TGTGCCAGCAGCTTAAGTACGGGACAGGGTAACTATGGCTACACCTTC
TRBV9	TRBJ1-6	TRBD1	NA	CASSRRDRGLDSPLHF	TGTGCCAGCAGCCGTAGGGACAGGGGGCTCGACTCACCCCTCCACTTT
TRBV20-1	TRBJ1-2	NA	NA	CSAINRDGYTF	TGCAGTGCCATTAACAGGGACGGCTACACCTTC
TRBV9	TRBJ2-5	NA	NA	CASSVELGLETQYF	TGTGCCAGCAGCGTAGAATTGGGGCTGGAGACCCAGTACTTC